Sequencing of this T cell receptor (beta chain) was carried out in a study of blood T cell repertoires in COVID-19. V gave up 2 bases and J gave up 4 bases; unmatched junction bases: 11. The V gene's germline CDR1 is GTSNPN and CDR2 SVGIG (reference sequence). The CDR3 runs to 17 residues. Method: immunoSEQ multiplex PCR; TCRdb's copy keeps in-frame clones and lacks some. The table includes some 62,000 clones, more than 80% detected once. Sequencing was done on a sample of peripheral blood. This receptor was obtained from a woman aged 60 to 75 with COVID-19, enrolled during active disease. The chain employs TRBV30 and TRBJ1-2, with TRBD1 matching 12 bases. CDR3 bases: TGTGCCTGGAGTCTGGCTGGGGGGACAGGGGGCAGCTATGGCTACACCTTC. It translates to CAWSLAGGTGGSYGYTF.